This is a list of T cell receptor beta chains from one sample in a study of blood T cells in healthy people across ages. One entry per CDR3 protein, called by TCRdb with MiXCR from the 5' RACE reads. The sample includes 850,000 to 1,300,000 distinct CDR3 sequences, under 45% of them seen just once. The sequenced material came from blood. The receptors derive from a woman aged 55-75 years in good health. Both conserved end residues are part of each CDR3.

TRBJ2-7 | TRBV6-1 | CASSSTSGMNEQYF
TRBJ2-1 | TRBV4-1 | CASSHSAGVSDEQFF
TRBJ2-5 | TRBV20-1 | CSAIAGGPYEQYF
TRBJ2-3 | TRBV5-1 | CASSFVGGGTDTQYF
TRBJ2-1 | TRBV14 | CTSSPRTNEQFF
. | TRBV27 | CPSNPGRGDRAYEQYF
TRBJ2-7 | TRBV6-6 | CASSSIRGLYYEQYF
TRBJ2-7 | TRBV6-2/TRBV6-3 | CASSDRFGQAYEQYF
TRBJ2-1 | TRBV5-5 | CASSYRGSGSGTYEQFF
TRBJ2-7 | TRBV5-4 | CAIQGPPSYEQYF
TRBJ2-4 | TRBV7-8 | CASSLVRGNIQYF
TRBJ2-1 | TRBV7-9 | CAGSQTGGDEREQFF
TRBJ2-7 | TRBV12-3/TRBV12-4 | CASSLLETSGRVYEQYF
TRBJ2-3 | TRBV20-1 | CSASGIRLAGITSTDTQYF
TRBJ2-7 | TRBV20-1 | CSARVRSGRVNEQYF
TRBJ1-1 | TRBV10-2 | CASRGQGATEAFF
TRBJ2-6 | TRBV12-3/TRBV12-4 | CASSGEFSGANVLTF
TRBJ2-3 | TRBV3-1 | CASSQVLKREFGDTQYF
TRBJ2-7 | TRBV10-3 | CAIRDRGVSYEQYF
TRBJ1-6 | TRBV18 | CASSPSGPARPLHF
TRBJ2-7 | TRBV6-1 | CASSGTAQHSYEQYF
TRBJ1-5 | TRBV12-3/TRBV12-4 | CASSISGGKVDQPQHF
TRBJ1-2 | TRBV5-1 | CASSLGSREDNYGYTF
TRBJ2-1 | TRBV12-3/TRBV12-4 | CASREREGSYNEQFF
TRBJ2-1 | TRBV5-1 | CASSWASSGTPEQFF
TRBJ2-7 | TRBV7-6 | CASSSTRDRVSSEQYF
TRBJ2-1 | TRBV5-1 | CASSPGTGIVNEQFF
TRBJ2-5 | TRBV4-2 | CASSQRRNEQYF